Detailed here is one T cell receptor (beta chain). The CDR3 has 18 amino acids. Germline V gene sequence: CDR1 SGHDN, CDR2 FVKESK. The V end lost 1 base, the J end lost 2 bases, and 18 bases lay between the germline ends. Profiling relied on immunoSEQ multiplex PCR, and the TCRdb table lists in-frame clones only, not all of them. The table has roughly 13,000 clones, 75% seen once; the top ten hold 7.2%. The sample originates from a study of tumour-infiltrating T cells in Burkitt lymphoma. Study background: Repertoire clonality predicted overall and progression-free survival.

The V call is TRBV14, the J call TRBJ1-5; possible D gene TRBD1, 5 bases. The source of this sequence is a human donor with diffuse large B-cell lymphoma. What was sequenced was tumor tissue. This chain's CDR3 is CASSQGTSGVTGNQPQHF. The CDR3 DNA follows: TGTGCCAGCAGCCAAGGGACATCCGGAGTCACTGGCAATCAGCCCCAGCATTTT.